Included here is one T cell receptor beta chain sequence, with context. No antigen is known for it. This entry comes from a study of cytomegalovirus exposure and HLA in healthy donors. Across the whole study: About 77 million unique TCRs from HLA-typed donors made up an early data release.

PCR employed 60 Vbeta and 13 Jbeta primers. Clones were read by immunoSEQ multiplex PCR, and TCRdb kept only the in-frame ones, dropping some. Of 120,000 or so clones in the sample, around three quarters were seen once. General observations from the study: Earlier analysis looked at TCR beta V segments, and most were productive about 90% or about 30% of the time. Another analysis was done later, and it associated roughly 15,000 TCR beta sequences with HLA alleles at 0.05 false discovery rate. In a later analysis, TCR beta V- and J-gene trimming was associated with a missense DCLRE1C variant.

The V gene end was trimmed by 2 bases and the J gene end by 2 bases; junction bases not matched to a gene: 2. Per the germline V gene, CDR1 is SGHRS and CDR2 is YFSETQ. This CDR3 contains 14 residues. The sample was PBMCs. The TCR was taken from a man younger than 40 in good health and CMV-seronegative. The chain links TRBV5-1 to TRBJ2-7, with 9 bases that match TRBD1. CDR3 DNA sequence: TGCGCCAGCAGCTTAAACAGGGGGCCCTACGAGCAGTACTTC. This sequence encodes CASSLNRGPYEQYF.